The 30 T cell receptor beta chains below all came from one sample that was sequenced in a study of OX40 agonist ivuxolimab in advanced cancers. This table comes from immunoSEQ multiplex PCR, and its TCRdb copy is limited to in-frame clones, with some not included. Of 69,000 or so clones listed, around 84% are singletons. The specimen was CD4+ or CD8+ T cells sorted from blood, collected in a trial of the OX40 agonist ivuxolimab. These receptors were taken from an adult with an advanced solid tumor such as melanoma, head and neck, liver or kidney cancer.

The chain recombines TRBV5-4 with TRBJ1-2; possible D gene TRBD1, 6 bases. This CDR3 is 13 amino acids long. Germline CDR1 is SGHNT and CDR2 is YYREEE (reference sequence). With 2 bases removed from V and 7 bases from J, the gap between germline ends came to 12 bases. CDR3 coding DNA: TGTGCCAGCAGCTTTGGGGGGCTGGGTGGCTACACCTTC. As protein: CASSFGGLGGYTF. The full variable domain, completed using reference TRBV5-4 and TRBJ1-2, is ETGVTQSPTHLIKTRGQQVTLRCSSQSGHNTVSWYQQALGQGPQFIFQYYREEENGRGNFPPRFSGLQFPNYSSELNVNALELDDSALYLCASSFGGLGGYTFGSGTRLTVV.

The rearrangement links TRBV7-8 to TRBJ1-2; D might be TRBD1 (6 bases). The CDR3 runs 15 residues. CDR1 SGHVS and CDR2 FQNEAQ come from the germline V gene. V was pared by 4 bases and J by 3 bases, with 15 bases between. For the CDR3, the DNA is TGTGCCAGCAGCTCTCCGGACAGACCTCACTATGGCTACACCTTC. Protein: CASSSPDRPHYGYTF.

DNA for the CDR3: TGTGCCAGCAGCTCCGGCGACCGCGGGAGGTATTTT. Amino acids: CASSSGDRGRYF. The chain uses TRBV7-2 and TRBJ2-3; 7 bases agree with TRBD2. CDR1 and CDR2 from the germline V gene are SGHTA and FQGNSA. V lost 4 bases to trimming and J lost 14 bases; unmatched junction nucleotides: 9. This CDR3 is 12 amino acids long.

V and J are TRBV5-1 and TRBJ1-4; D is perhaps TRBD1 (5 bases). This CDR3 region has 16 residues. Germline CDR1 reads SGHRS; CDR2 reads YFSETQ. The ends were cut back, 7 bases at V and 0 bases at J, with 16 bases in the middle. In DNA, the CDR3 is TGCGCCAGCTCACCGGCGGGGGGGGCAACTAATGAAAAACTGTTTTTT. Encoded protein: CASSPAGGATNEKLFF. The variable domain in full, with the rest retrieved from reference TRBV5-1 and TRBJ1-4, is KAGVTQTPRYLIKTRGQQVTLSCSPISGHRSVSWYQQTPGQGLQFLFEYFSETQRNKGNFPGRFSGRQFSNSRSEMNVSTLELGDSALYLCASSPAGGATNEKLFFGSGTQLSVL.

This clone was seen a few times. The gene calls are TRBV7-9 and TRBJ2-1, with 7 positions matching TRBD2. CDR1 SEHNR and CDR2 FQNEAQ come from the germline V gene (reference sequence). This CDR3 region has 14 residues. The V segment lost 6 bases and the J segment 6 bases; nucleotides outside the gene matches: 8. The CDR3 region has the DNA TGTGCCAGCAGGCCCGGGGCTAGCGGCAATGAGCAGTTCTTC. It translates to CASRPGASGNEQFF.

The V gene is TRBV5-8, the J gene TRBJ1-4, with unresolved D. Germline assignment: CDR1 SGHTS and CDR2 YDEGEE. Trimming took 0 bases from V and 2 from J, leaving 8 bases between them. The CDR3 runs 15 residues. CDR3 in amino acids: CASSLEGRTNEKLFF. CDR3 bases: TGTGCCAGCAGCTTGGAAGGGAGGACTAATGAAAAACTGTTTTTT.

J is TRBJ2-5 and V is TRBV14; D gene unclear. Germline CDR1 reads SGHDN; CDR2 reads FVKESK. CDR3 length: 15 residues. V lost 0 bases and J 2 bases, leaving 10 bases between the germline ends. The DNA for the CDR3 is TGTGCCAGCAGCCAAGATGTGACGCTACAAGAGACCCAGTACTTC. Protein sequence: CASSQDVTLQETQYF.

In its sample, this clone was seen once. This chain uses TRBV28 with TRBJ1-3; 9 nucleotides line up with TRBD1. The germline V gene encodes CDR1 MDHEN and CDR2 SYDVKM. This CDR3 comprises 17 residues. After removal of 2 bases from V and 4 bases from J, the junction contained 9 bases not matched to a gene. CDR3 loop: CASSLSLYRGPGNTIYF. The CDR3 region has the DNA TGTGCCAGCAGTTTAAGCCTCTACAGGGGGCCGGGAAACACCATATATTTT.

This chain links TRBV28 with TRBJ2-3; D may be TRBD2 (5 bases). V gave up 2 bases and J gave up 4 bases, with 13 bases separating them. The length of the CDR3 is 15 residues. The germline CDR1 and CDR2 sequences are MDHEN and SYDVKM. CDR3 coding DNA: TGTGCCAGCAGTTTACTAGCTTGGTCGGCAGATACGCAGTATTTT. Translated, it gives CASSLLAWSADTQYF.

The chain couples TRBV19 to TRBJ2-2; possibly TRBD1 for D (5 bases). The CDR3 is made up of 13 amino acids. Germline V gene sequence: CDR1 LNHDA, CDR2 SQIVND (reference sequence). V was trimmed by 7 bases and J by 0 bases, leaving 6 bases between them. The CDR3 coding sequence is TGTGCCAGTACAGGGCCGAACACCGGGGAGCTGTTTTTT. Translated, it gives CASTGPNTGELFF.

This clone has a single count. The rearrangement joins TRBV7-2 to TRBJ2-3, with 9 bases lining up with TRBD2. CDR1 and CDR2 from the germline V gene are SGHTA and FQGNSA. Losses at the gene ends were 5 bases for V and 0 bases for J; bases not matched to a gene: 3. The CDR3 totals 15 residues. CDR3 amino acids: CASSHTSGSTDTQYF. CDR3 DNA sequence: TGTGCCAGCAGCCATACTAGCGGGAGCACAGATACGCAGTATTTT.

This chain connects TRBV5-4 to TRBJ2-7, with 8 bases matching TRBD2. V lost 0 bases, J lost 1 base, and 6 bases stayed unmatched. The CDR3 extends over 16 amino acids. Germline V gene lookup returns CDR1 SGHNT and CDR2 YYREEE (reference sequence). CDR3 DNA sequence: TGTGCCAGCAGCTTGGGAGGGGCGGGAGGATCCTACGAGCAGTACTTC. This encodes CASSLGGAGGSYEQYF.

The chain couples TRBV28 to TRBJ2-7; D is ambiguous. Germline V gene sequence: CDR1 MDHEN, CDR2 SYDVKM. Trimming left V 3 bases short and J 2 bases short, with 5 bases between. CDR3 length equals 12 residues. For the CDR3, the DNA is TGTGCCAGCAGTTTTAGTACCTACGAGCAGTACTTC. Protein sequence: CASSFSTYEQYF.

The chain combines TRBV28 with TRBJ1-2; perhaps TRBD1 as D (5 bases). The CDR3 loop spans 13 amino acids. V was clipped by 5 bases and J by 3 bases, with 10 bases between them. Germline CDR1 and CDR2: MDHEN and SYDVKM. CDR3 sequence (DNA): TGTGCCAGCAGTCGGGGAGGGGACTATGGCTACACCTTC. Protein: CASSRGGDYGYTF.

This sequence joins TRBV14 and TRBJ1-2; no firm D call. Germline loops: CDR1 SGHDN, CDR2 FVKESK. The CDR3 covers 12 residues. V shed 1 base and J shed 8 bases, with 8 bases lying between them. This CDR3 is CASSQVAWGYTF. CDR3 bases: TGTGCCAGCAGCCAAGTCGCCTGGGGCTACACCTTC. The full variable domain, its missing parts supplied by reference TRBV14 and TRBJ1-2, is EAGVTQFPSHSVIEKGQTVTLRCDPISGHDNLYWYRRVMGKEIKFLLHFVKESKQDESGMPNNRFLAERTGGTYSTLKVQPAELEDSGVYFCASSQVAWGYTFGSGTRLTVV.

This clone was recorded once. The chain couples TRBV5-1 to TRBJ1-4; D not resolved. Looked up from germline, CDR1 is SGHRS and CDR2 is YFSETQ. This CDR3 has 14 residues. V was pared by 0 bases and J by 8 bases, with 11 bases between. Here the CDR3 reads CASSLAGAVEKLFF. In DNA form, the CDR3 reads TGCGCCAGCAGCTTGGCCGGTGCGGTCGAAAAACTGTTTTTT.

This clone showed up just a few times. This chain connects TRBV2 to TRBJ1-5; the D is unclear. The germline V gene encodes CDR1 SNHLY and CDR2 FYNNEI. This CDR3 is built from 12 residues. V gave up 3 bases and J gave up 3 bases, with 3 bases separating them. The CDR3 DNA is TGTGCCAGCAGTGACCACAATCAGCCCCAGCATTTT. This gives the protein CASSDHNQPQHF.

This clone was observed a single time. The rearrangement uses TRBV4-3 and TRBJ1-3, with D tentatively TRBD1 (5 bases). Per the germline V gene, CDR1 is LGHNA and CDR2 is YSLEER. V was clipped by 4 bases and J by 1 base, with 11 bases between them. There are 15 residues in the CDR3. CDR3 in DNA: TGCGCCAGCAGCCTAACCGGGGGTTCTGGAAACACCATATATTTT. Translation: CASSLTGGSGNTIYF.

This chain connects TRBV13 to TRBJ2-7; D unresolved. From germline, CDR1 is PRHDT and CDR2 FYEKMQ (reference sequence). The CDR3 runs to 14 residues. Trimming took 5 bases from V and 0 from J, leaving 11 bases between them. The DNA of the CDR3 is TGTGCCAGCAGCCATCGAGCGCTCTCCTACGAGCAGTACTTC. This encodes CASSHRALSYEQYF.

Remarks on this clone: The junction shows a germline mismatch at one end, possibly a read error. V is TRBV27 and J is TRBJ2-1; 10 bases match TRBD2. Germline lookup yields CDR1 MNHEY and CDR2 SMNVEV (reference sequence). The CDR3 is 13 residues long. The CDR3 reads CASSRSGRALSVF. CDR3 in DNA: TGTGCCAGCAGTAGGAGCGGGAGGGCCCTCTCGGTCTTC.

V usage is TRBV7-2 and J usage is TRBJ2-5; 8 bases match TRBD1. CDR1 is SGHTA and CDR2 is FQGNSA in the germline V gene. Unmatched junction bases numbered 4, after V lost 5 bases and J lost 5 bases. The CDR3 loop spans 13 amino acids. The CDR3 here is CASSPHRGETQYF. CDR3 nucleotide sequence: TGTGCCAGCAGCCCCCACAGGGGGGAGACCCAGTACTTC.

J is TRBJ2-7 and V is TRBV7-9; 8 bases agree with TRBD1. V dropped 4 bases and J dropped 7; count of bases not matched to a gene: 15. The germline CDR1 and CDR2 sequences are SEHNR and FQNEAQ (reference sequence). The CDR3 is made up of 16 amino acids. The chain's CDR3 is CASSSRPGTGSGEQYF. In DNA form, the CDR3 reads TGTGCCAGCAGCTCCCGACCCGGGACAGGCTCTGGAGAGCAGTACTTC.

This clone was seen only a few times. This sequence joins TRBV9 and TRBJ2-3, with D hard to call. Germline CDR1 is SGDLS and CDR2 is YYNGEE. The CDR3 totals 17 residues. Trimming removed 0 bases at V and 0 bases at J, with 14 bases between. CDR3 in DNA: TGTGCCAGCAGCGTAGGTCGCCAGCTATCTAGCACAGATACGCAGTATTTT. It yields the protein CASSVGRQLSSTDTQYF. Based on the CDR3 plus reference TRBV9 and TRBJ2-3, the full variable domain is DSGVTQTPKHLITATGQRVTLRCSPRSGDLSVYWYQQSLDQGLQFLIQYYNGEERAKGNILERFSAQQFPDLHSELNLSSLELGDSALYFCASSVGRQLSSTDTQYFGPGTRLTVL.

The V call is TRBV28, the J call TRBJ2-1, with TRBD2 matching over 9 bases. Germline loops: CDR1 MDHEN, CDR2 SYDVKM. J was trimmed by 7 bases and V by 7 bases; bases with no gene match: 11. The CDR3 covers 15 residues. The CDR3 is CASTPGSGGLNEQFF. The CDR3 nucleotides read TGTGCCAGCACCCCGGGGAGCGGGGGGTTAAATGAGCAGTTCTTC. Filled out from reference TRBV28 and TRBJ2-1, the complete variable domain reads DVKVTQSSRYLVKRTGEKVFLECVQDMDHENMFWYRQDPGLGLRLIYFSYDVKMKEKGDIPEGYSVSREKKERFSLILESASTNQTSMYLCASTPGSGGLNEQFFGPGTRLTVL.

This rearrangement joins TRBV7-2 to TRBJ1-4; unclear D gene. CDR3 length equals 17 residues. The V end was cut by 4 bases, the J end by 0 bases, with 15 bases between. Germline CDR1 SGHTA, CDR2 FQGNSA. This CDR3 is CASSSIAAGATNEKLFF. The CDR3 DNA reads as TGTGCCAGCAGCTCTATTGCTGCAGGTGCAACTAATGAAAAACTGTTTTTT.

This chain uses TRBV5-8 with TRBJ1-5; D call uncertain. Germline V CDR1 and CDR2: SGHTS, YDEGEE. This CDR3 is built from 12 residues. The germline V and J ends were trimmed by 4 bases and 6 bases, with 8 bases remaining between them. The CDR3 region has the DNA TGTGCCAGCAGCAGCGAGGGTCAGCCCCAGCATTTT. The encoded protein is CASSSEGQPQHF.

The V gene is TRBV27, the J gene TRBJ2-7, with a weak D call TRBD1 (6 bases). This CDR3 is built from 14 residues. Per the germline V gene, CDR1 is MNHEY and CDR2 is SMNVEV (reference sequence). The germline V and J ends were trimmed by 2 bases and 2 bases, with 10 bases remaining between them. The CDR3 protein is CASSLAGVAYEQYF. Written as DNA, the CDR3 is TGTGCCAGCAGTTTAGCAGGGGTGGCCTACGAGCAGTACTTC.

The chain recombines TRBV6-1 with TRBJ1-2, with D perhaps TRBD1 (6 bases). The germline V and J ends were trimmed by 5 bases and 4 bases, with 11 bases remaining between them. CDR1 is MNHNS and CDR2 is SASEGT in the germline V gene. CDR3 length equals 13 residues. CDR3 sequence (DNA): TGTGCCAGCAGTACCACAGGGCCCTATGGCTACACCTTC. It translates to CASSTTGPYGYTF.

The chain couples TRBV15 to TRBJ2-2; 13 bases match TRBD2. Germline-derived CDR1 and CDR2 are LNHNV and YYDKDF (reference sequence). Trimming cost V 3 bases and J 7 bases; bases outside gene matches: 14. The CDR3 length is 19 residues. CDR3 protein: CATSREYGLAGVEGGELFF. The CDR3 DNA sequence: TGTGCCACCAGCAGGGAGTACGGACTAGCGGGAGTAGAGGGCGGGGAGCTGTTTTTT.

The chain recombines TRBV18 with TRBJ1-1; the D is unclear. The germline V gene encodes CDR1 KGHSH and CDR2 LQKENI. The CDR3 sequence is 11 residues long. Between the trimmed V and J ends, which lost 3 bases and 8 bases, there was a span of 7 bases. This CDR3 reads CASSPMGEAFF. The CDR3, as DNA: TGTGCCAGCTCACCTATGGGGGAAGCTTTCTTT.